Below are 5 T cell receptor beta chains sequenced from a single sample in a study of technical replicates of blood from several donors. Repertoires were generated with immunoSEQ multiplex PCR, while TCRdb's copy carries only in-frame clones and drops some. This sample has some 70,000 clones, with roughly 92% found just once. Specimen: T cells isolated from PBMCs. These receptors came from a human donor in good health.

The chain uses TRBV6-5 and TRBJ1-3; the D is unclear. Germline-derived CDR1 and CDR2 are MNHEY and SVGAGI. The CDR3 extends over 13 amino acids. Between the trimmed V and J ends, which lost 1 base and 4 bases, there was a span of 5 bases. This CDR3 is CASSYYQGNTIYF. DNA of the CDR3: TGTGCCAGCAGTTACTATCAGGGAAACACCATATATTTT.

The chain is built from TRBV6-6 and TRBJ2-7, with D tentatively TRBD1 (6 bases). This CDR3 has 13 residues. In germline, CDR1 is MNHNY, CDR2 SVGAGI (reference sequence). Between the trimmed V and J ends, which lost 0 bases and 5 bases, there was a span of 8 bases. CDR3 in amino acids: CASSYSRDNEQYF. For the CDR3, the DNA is TGTGCCAGCAGTTACTCGAGGGACAACGAGCAGTACTTC.

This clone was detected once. The CDR3: CASSPDRLGGGELFF. CDR3 sequence (DNA): TGTGCCAGCAGTCCAGACAGGCTGGGTGGCGGGGAGCTGTTTTTT. This chain links TRBV28 with TRBJ2-2, with D perhaps TRBD1 (6 bases). Trimming cost V 5 bases and J 7 bases, with 17 bases left between them. Germline V gene sequence: CDR1 MDHEN, CDR2 SYDVKM. The CDR3 covers 15 residues.

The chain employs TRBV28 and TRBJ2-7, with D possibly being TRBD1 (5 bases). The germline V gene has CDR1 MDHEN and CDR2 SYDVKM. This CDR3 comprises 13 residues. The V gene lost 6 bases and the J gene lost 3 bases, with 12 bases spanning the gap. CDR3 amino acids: CASSPDDSYEQYF. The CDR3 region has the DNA TGTGCCAGCAGCCCCGACGACAGCTACGAGCAGTACTTC. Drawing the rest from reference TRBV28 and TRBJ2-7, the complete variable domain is DVKVTQSSRYLVKRTGEKVFLECVQDMDHENMFWYRQDPGLGLRLIYFSYDVKMKEKGDIPEGYSVSREKKERFSLILESASTNQTSMYLCASSPDDSYEQYFGPGTRLTVT.

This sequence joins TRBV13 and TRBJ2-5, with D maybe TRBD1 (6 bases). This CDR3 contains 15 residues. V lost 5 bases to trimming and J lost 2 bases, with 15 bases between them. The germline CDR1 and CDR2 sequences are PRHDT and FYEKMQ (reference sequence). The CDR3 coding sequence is TGTGCCAGCAGCCCGACAGGAGGTCCTCAAGAGACCCAGTACTTC. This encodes CASSPTGGPQETQYF.